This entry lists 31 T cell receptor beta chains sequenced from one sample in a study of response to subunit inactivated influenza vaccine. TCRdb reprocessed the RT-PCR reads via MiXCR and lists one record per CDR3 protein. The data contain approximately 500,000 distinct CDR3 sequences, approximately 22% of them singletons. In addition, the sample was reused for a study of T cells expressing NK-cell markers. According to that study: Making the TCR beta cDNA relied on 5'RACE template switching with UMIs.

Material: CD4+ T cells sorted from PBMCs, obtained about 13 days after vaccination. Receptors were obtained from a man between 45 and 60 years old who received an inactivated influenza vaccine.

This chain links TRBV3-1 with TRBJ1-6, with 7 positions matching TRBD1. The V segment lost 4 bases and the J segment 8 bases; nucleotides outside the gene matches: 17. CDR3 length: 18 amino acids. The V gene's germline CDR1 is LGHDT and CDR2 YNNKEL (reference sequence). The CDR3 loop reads CASSRGQMGHIGDSPLHF. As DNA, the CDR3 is TGTGCCAGCAGCCGGGGACAGATGGGTCATATCGGGGATTCACCCCTCCACTTT.

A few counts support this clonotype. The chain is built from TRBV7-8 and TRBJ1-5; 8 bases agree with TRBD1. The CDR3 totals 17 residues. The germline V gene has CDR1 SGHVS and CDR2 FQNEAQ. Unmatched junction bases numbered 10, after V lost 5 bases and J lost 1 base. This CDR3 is CASSPSYRGGSNQPQHF. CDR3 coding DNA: TGTGCCAGCAGCCCCTCCTACAGGGGGGGGAGCAATCAGCCCCAGCATTTT.

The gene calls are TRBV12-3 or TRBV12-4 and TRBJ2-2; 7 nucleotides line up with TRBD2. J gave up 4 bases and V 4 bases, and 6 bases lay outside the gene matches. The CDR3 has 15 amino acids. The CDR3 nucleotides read TGTGCCAGCAGTTCTAGGGTAGCGGGCACCGGGGAGCTGTTTTTT. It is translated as CASSSRVAGTGELFF.

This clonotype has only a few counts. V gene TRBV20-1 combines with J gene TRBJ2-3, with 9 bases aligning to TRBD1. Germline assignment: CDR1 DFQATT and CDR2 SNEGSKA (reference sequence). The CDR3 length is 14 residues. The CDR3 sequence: CSSPDRGDTDTQYF. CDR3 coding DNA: TGCAGCTCACCCGACAGGGGGGACACAGATACGCAGTATTTT.

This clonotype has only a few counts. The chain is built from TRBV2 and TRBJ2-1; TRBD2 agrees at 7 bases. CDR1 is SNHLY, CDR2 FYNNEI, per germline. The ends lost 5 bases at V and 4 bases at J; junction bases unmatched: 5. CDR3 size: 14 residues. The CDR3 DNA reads TGTGCCAGCAGTTCGACTAGCCGATACAATGAGCAGTTCTTC. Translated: CASSSTSRYNEQFF.

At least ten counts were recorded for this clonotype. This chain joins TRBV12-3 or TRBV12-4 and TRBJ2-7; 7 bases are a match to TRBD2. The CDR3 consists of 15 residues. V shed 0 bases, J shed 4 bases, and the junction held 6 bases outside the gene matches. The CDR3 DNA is TGTGCCAGCAGTTTAGCGGGAGGGCCCTCTTACGAGCAGTACTTC. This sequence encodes CASSLAGGPSYEQYF.

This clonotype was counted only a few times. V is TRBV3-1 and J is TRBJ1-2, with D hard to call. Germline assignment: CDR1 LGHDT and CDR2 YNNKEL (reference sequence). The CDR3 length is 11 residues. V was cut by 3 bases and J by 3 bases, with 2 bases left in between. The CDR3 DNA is TGTGCCAGCAGCCATTACTATGGCTACACCTTC. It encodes CASSHYYGYTF.

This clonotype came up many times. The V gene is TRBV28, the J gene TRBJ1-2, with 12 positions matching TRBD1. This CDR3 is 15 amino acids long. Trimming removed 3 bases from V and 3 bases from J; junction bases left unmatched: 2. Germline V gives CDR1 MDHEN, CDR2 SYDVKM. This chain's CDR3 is CASSFGTGGHYGYTF. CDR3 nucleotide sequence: TGTGCCAGCAGTTTTGGGACAGGGGGCCACTATGGCTACACCTTC.

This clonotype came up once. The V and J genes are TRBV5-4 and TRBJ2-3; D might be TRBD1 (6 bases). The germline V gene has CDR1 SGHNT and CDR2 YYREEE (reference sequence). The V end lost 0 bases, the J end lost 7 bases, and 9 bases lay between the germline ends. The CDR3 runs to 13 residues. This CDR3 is CASSLAGDYTQYF. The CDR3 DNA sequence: TGTGCCAGCAGCTTGGCAGGGGATTATACGCAGTATTTT.

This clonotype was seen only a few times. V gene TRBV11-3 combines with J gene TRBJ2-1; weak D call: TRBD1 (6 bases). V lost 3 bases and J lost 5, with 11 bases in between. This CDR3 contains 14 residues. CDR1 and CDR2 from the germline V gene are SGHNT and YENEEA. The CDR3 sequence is CASSFRGRDNEQFF. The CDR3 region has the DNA TGTGCCAGCAGCTTCAGGGGCCGGGACAATGAGCAGTTCTTC.

The DNA for the CDR3 is TGTGCCACCAGCAGAGTGATACGGGATACCCCCTATGGCTACACCTTC. This codes for CATSRVIRDTPYGYTF. The chain links TRBV15 to TRBJ1-2; D not certain. The V end lost 1 base, the J end lost 4 bases, and 16 bases lay between the germline ends. The CDR3 is 16 amino acids. Per germline, CDR1 LNHNV and CDR2 YYDKDF (reference sequence).

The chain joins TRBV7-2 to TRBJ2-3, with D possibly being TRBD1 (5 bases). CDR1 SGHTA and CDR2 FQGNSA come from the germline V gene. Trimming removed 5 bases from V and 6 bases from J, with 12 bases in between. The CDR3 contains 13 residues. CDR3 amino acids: CASSPRSGDTQYF. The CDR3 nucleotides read TGTGCCAGCAGCCCCAGGTCAGGGGATACGCAGTATTTT.

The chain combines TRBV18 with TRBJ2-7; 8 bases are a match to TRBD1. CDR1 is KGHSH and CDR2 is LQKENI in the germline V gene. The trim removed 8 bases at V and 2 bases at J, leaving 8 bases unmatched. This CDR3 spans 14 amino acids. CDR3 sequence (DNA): TGTGCCAGCACGAGGACAGGGAGCACCTACGAGCAGTACTTC. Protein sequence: CASTRTGSTYEQYF. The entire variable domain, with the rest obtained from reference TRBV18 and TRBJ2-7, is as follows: NAGVMQNPRHLVRRRGQEARLRCSPMKGHSHVYWYRQLPEEGLKFMVYLQKENIIDESGMPKERFSAEFPKEGPSILRIQQVVRGDSAAYFCASTRTGSTYEQYFGPGTRLTVT.

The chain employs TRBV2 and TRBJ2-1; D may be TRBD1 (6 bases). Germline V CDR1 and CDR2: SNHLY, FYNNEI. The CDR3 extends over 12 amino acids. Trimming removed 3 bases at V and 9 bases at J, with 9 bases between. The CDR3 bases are TGTGCCAGCAGTGACCAGGGGATTGAGCAGTTCTTC. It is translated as CASSDQGIEQFF.

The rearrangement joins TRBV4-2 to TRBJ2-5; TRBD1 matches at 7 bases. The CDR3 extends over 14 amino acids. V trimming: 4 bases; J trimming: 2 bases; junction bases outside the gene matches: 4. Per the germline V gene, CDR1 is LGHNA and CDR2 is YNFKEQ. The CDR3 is CASSRTGVQETQYF. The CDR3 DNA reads TGTGCCAGCAGCCGCACAGGGGTTCAAGAGACCCAGTACTTC.

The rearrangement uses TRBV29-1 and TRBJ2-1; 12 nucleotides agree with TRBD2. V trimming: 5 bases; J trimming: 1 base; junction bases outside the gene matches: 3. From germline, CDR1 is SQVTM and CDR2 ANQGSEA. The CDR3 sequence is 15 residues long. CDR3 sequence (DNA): TGCAGCGTTTTGACTAGCGGGAGTTCCTACAATGAGCAGTTCTTC. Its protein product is CSVLTSGSSYNEQFF.

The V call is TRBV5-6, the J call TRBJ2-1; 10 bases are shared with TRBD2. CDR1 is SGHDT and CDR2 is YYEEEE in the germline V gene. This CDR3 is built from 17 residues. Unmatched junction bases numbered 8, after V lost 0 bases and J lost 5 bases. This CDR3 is CASSLEKRGGPHNEQFF. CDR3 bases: TGTGCCAGCAGCTTGGAGAAGCGGGGGGGTCCCCACAATGAGCAGTTCTTC.

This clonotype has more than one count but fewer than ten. CDR3: CASSRRGGNYEQYF. The CDR3 bases are TGTGCCAGCAGCCGTCGTGGAGGGAACTACGAGCAGTACTTC. The rearrangement uses TRBV11-2 and TRBJ2-7, with a weak D call TRBD2 (6 bases). Per the germline V gene, CDR1 is SGHAT and CDR2 is FQNNGV. This CDR3 is built from 14 residues. V shed 5 bases and J shed 3 bases, with 14 bases lying between them.

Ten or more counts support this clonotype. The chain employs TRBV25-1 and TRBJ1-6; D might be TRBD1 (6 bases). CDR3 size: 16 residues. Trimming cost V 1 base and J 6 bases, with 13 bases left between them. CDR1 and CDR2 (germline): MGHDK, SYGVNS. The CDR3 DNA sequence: TGTGCCAGCAGTGAATTTAGGTCAGGGGTTAATTCACCCCTCCACTTT. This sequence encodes CASSEFRSGVNSPLHF.

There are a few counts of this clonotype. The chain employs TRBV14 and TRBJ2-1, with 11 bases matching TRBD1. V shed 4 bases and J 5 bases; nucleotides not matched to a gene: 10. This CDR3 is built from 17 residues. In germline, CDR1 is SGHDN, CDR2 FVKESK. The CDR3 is CASSPLQGQGANNEQFF. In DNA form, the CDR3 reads TGTGCCAGCAGCCCACTCCAAGGACAGGGGGCTAACAATGAGCAGTTCTTC.

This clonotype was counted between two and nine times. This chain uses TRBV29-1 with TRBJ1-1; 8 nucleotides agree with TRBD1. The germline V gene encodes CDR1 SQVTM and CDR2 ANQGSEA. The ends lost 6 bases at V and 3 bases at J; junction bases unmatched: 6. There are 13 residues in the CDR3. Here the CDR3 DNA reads TGCAGCGTCCAGGGGGCACTCGACACTGAAGCTTTCTTT. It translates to CSVQGALDTEAFF.

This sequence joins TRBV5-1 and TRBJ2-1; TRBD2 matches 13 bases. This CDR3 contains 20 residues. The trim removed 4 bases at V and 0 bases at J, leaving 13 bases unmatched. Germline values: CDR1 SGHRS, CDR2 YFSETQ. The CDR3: CASSVTRLAGGPSSYNEQFF. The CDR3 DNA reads TGCGCCAGCAGCGTAACCAGACTAGCGGGGGGCCCGAGCTCCTACAATGAGCAGTTCTTC.

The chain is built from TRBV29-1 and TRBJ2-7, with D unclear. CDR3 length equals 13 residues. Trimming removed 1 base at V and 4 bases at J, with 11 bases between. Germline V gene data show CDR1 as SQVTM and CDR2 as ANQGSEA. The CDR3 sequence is CSVEGAGGYEQYF. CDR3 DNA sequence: TGCAGCGTTGAAGGTGCAGGTGGATACGAGCAGTACTTC.

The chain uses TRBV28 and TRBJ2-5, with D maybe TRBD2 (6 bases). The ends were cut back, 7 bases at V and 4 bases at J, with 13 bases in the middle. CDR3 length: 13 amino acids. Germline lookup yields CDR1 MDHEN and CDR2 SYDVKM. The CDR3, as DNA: TGTGCCAGCACCAAAGGCGGGACAGAGACCCAGTACTTC. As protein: CASTKGGTETQYF.

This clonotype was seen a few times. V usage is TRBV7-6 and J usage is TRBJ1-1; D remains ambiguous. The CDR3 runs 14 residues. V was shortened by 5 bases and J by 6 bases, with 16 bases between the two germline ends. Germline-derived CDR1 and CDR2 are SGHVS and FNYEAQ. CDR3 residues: CASSPGGNYAEAFF. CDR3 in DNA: TGTGCCAGCAGCCCGGGAGGGAACTATGCTGAAGCTTTCTTT.

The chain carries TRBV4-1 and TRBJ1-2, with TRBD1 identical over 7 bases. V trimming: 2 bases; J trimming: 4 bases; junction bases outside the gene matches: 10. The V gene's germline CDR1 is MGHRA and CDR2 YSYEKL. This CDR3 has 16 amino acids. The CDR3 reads CASSQTGAGSLYGYTF. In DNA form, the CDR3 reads TGCGCCAGCAGCCAAACAGGGGCAGGAAGCCTCTATGGCTACACCTTC.

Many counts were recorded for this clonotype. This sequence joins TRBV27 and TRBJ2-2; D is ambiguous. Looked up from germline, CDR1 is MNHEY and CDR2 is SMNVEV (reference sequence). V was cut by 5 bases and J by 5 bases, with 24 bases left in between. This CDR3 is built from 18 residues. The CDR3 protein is CASSPRETLGKRTGELFF. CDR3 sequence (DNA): TGTGCCAGCAGTCCTAGAGAGACTTTAGGGAAGCGAACCGGGGAGCTGTTTTTT.

The CDR3 reads CASSSGDEKLFF. The CDR3 nucleotides read TGTGCCAGCAGCTCGGGGGACGAAAAACTGTTTTTT. The chain links TRBV7-9 to TRBJ1-4, with a possible D match to TRBD1 (5 bases). Trimming stripped 4 bases from V and 8 bases from J, with 8 bases between. Germline CDR1 is SEHNR and CDR2 is FQNEAQ (reference sequence). The CDR3 is made up of 12 amino acids.

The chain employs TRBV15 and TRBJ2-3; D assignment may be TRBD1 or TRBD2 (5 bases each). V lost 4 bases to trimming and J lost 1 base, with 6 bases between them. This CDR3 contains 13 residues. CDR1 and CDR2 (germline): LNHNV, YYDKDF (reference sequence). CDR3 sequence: CATSMGGTDTQYF. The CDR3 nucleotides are TGTGCCACCAGCATGGGGGGCACAGATACGCAGTATTTT.

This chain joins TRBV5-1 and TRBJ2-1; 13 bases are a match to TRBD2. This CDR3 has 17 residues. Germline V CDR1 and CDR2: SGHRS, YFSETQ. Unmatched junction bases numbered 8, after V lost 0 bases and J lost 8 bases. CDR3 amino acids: CASSLDPTSGGAYEQFF. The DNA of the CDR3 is TGCGCCAGCAGCTTGGACCCTACTAGCGGGGGGGCCTATGAGCAGTTCTTC.

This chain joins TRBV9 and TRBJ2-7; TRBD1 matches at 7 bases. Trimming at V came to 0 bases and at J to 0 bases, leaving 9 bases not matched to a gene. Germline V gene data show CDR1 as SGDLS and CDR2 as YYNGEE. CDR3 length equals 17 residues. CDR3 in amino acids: CASSVEGGWDSSYEQYF. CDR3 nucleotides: TGTGCCAGCAGCGTAGAAGGTGGGTGGGACAGCTCCTACGAGCAGTACTTC.